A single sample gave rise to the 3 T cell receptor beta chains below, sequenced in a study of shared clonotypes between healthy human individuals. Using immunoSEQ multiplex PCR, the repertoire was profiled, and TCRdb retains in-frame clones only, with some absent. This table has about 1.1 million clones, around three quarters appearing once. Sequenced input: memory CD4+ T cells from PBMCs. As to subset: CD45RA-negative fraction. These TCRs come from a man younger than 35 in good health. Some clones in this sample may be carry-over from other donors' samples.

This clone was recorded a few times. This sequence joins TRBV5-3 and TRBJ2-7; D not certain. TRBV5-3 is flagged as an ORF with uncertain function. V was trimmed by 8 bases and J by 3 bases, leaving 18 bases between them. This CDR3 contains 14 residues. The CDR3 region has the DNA TGTGCCAGGACCATTTTTCCGGGCTACTACGAGCAGTACTTC. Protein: CARTIFPGYYEQYF.

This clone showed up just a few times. The DNA for the CDR3 is TGTGCCAGCAGCCCGGGTAACAGGGGGAATGAGCAGTTCTTC. This gives the protein CASSPGNRGNEQFF. The genes are TRBV5-4 and TRBJ2-1; 8 bases map to TRBD1. V trimming: 4 bases; J trimming: 7 bases; junction bases outside the gene matches: 7. This CDR3 has 14 residues. CDR1 and CDR2 from the germline V gene are SGHNT and YYREEE (reference sequence).

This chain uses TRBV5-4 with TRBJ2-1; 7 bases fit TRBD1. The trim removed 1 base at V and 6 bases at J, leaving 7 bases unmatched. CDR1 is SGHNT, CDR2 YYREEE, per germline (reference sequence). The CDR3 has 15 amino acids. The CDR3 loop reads CASSLKPAGGNEQFF. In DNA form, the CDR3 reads TGTGCCAGCAGCTTGAAACCCGCAGGGGGCAATGAGCAGTTCTTC.